This T cell receptor beta chain was identified during a study of cytomegalovirus exposure and HLA in healthy donors. V lost 2 bases, J lost 4 bases, and 6 bases lay in between. This CDR3 has 13 amino acids. Germline values: CDR1 KGHSY, CDR2 FQNENV. Comments on this clone: Its antigen is not identified.

Regarding the study as a whole: Associated with cytomegalovirus, according to the listing, were 150 to 200 TCR beta chains.

Some clones are missing from TCRdb's copy, which holds only in-frame ones; the method was immunoSEQ multiplex PCR. The table has around 150,000 clones, about 88% seen once. The rearrangement uses TRBV16 and TRBJ1-5, with a tentative D call TRBD1 (5 bases). The sample consisted of PBMCs. This receptor was taken from a woman aged 18-29 years in good health and CMV-seropositive. The CDR3 is CASSQRGNQPQHF. DNA of the CDR3: TGTGCCAGCAGCCAACGGGGGAATCAGCCCCAGCATTTT.